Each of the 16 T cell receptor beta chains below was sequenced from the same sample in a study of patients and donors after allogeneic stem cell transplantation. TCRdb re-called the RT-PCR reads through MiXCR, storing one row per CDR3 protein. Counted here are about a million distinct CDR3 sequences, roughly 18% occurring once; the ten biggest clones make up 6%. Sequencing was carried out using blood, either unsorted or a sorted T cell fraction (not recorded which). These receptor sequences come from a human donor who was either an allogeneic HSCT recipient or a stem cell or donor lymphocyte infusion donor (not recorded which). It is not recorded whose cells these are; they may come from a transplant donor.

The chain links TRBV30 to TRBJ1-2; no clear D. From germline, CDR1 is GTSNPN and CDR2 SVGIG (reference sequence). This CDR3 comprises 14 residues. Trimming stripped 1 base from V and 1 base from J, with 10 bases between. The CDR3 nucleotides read TGTGCCTGGAGTGCCCCTGACAATAACTATGGCTACACCTTC. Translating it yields CAWSAPDNNYGYTF.

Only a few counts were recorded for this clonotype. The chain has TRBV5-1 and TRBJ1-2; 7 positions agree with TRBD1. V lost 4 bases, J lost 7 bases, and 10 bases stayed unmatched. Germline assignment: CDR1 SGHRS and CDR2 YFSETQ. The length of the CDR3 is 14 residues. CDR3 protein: CASSTPDRVTGYTF. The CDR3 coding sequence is TGCGCCAGCAGCACTCCTGACAGGGTCACTGGCTACACCTTC.

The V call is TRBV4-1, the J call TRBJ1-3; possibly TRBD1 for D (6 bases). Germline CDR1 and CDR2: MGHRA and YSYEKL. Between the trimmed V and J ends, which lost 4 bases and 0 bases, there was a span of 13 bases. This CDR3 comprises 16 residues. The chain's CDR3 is CASSRDPGDSGNTIYF. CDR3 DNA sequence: TGCGCCAGCAGCCGAGACCCAGGGGACTCTGGAAACACCATATATTTT.

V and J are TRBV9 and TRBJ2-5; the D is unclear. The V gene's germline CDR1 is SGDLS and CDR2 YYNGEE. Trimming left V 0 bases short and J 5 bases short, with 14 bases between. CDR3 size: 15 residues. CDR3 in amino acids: CASSVALGHDETQYF. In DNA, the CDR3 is TGTGCCAGCAGCGTAGCTTTAGGTCATGATGAGACCCAGTACTTC.

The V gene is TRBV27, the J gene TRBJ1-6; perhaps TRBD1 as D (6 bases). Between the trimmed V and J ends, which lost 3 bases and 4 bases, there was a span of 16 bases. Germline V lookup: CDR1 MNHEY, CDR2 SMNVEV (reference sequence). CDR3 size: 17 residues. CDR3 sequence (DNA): TGTGCCAGCAGTTTGGGGGCGGCAGCAATTTATAATTCACCCCTCCACTTT. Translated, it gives CASSLGAAAIYNSPLHF.

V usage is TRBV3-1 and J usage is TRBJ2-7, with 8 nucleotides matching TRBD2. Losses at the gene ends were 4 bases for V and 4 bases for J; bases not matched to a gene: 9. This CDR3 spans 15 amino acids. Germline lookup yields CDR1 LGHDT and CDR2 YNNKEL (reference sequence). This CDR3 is CASSRSGSMSYEQYF. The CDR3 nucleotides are TGTGCCAGCAGCCGCAGCGGGAGCATGAGTTACGAGCAGTACTTC.

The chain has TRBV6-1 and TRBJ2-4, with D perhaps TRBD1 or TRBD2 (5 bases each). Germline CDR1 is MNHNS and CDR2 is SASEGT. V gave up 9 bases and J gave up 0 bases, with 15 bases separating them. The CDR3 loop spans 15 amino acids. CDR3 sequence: CASNRDGLAKNIQYF. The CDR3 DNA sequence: TGTGCCAGTAACCGGGACGGCTTAGCCAAAAACATTCAGTACTTC.

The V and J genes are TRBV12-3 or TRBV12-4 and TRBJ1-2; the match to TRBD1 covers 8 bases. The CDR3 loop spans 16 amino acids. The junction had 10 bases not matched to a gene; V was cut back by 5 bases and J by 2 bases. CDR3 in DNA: TGTGCCAGCAGTGGAGGAAACAGGGGGGTCAACTATGGCTACACCTTC. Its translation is CASSGGNRGVNYGYTF.

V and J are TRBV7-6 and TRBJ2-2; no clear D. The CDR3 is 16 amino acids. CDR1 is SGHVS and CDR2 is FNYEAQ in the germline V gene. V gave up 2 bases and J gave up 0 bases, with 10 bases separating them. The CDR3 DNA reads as TGTGCCAGCAGCTTATCGGCGGCCCCGAACACCGGGGAGCTGTTTTTT. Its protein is CASSLSAAPNTGELFF. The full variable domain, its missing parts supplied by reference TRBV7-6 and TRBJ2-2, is GAGVSQSPRYKVTKRGQDVALRCDPISGHVSLYWYRQALGQGPEFLTYFNYEAQQDKSGLPNDRFSAERPEGSISTLTIQRTEQRDSAMYRCASSLSAAPNTGELFFGEGSRLTVL.

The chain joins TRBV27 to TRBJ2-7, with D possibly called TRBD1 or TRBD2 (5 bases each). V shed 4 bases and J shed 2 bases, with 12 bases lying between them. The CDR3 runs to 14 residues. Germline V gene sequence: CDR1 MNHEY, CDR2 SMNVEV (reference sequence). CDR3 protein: CASSSLGEAYEQYF. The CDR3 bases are TGTGCCAGCAGTTCTTTGGGGGAAGCCTACGAGCAGTACTTC.

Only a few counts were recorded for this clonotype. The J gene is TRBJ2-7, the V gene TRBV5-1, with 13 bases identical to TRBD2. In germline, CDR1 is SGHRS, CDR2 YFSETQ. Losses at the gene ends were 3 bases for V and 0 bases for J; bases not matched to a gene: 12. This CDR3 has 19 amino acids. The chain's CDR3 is CASSSGLAGERRSSYEQYF. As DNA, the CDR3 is TGCGCCAGCAGCTCCGGACTAGCGGGAGAGAGGCGGAGCTCCTACGAGCAGTACTTC.

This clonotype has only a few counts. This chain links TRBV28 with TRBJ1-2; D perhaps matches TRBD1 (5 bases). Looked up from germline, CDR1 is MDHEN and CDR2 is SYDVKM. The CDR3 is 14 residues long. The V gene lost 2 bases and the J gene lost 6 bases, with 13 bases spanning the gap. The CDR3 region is CASSLPTGGHGYTF. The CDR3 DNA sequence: TGTGCCAGCAGTTTACCAACCGGGGGACATGGCTACACCTTC.

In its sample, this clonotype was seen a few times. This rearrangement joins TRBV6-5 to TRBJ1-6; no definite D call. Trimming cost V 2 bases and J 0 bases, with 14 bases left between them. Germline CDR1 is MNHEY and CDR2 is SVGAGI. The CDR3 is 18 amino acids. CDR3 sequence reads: CASSYTSQRSSYNSPLHF. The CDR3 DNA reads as TGTGCCAGCAGTTACACTTCGCAGAGAAGCTCCTATAATTCACCCCTCCACTTT.

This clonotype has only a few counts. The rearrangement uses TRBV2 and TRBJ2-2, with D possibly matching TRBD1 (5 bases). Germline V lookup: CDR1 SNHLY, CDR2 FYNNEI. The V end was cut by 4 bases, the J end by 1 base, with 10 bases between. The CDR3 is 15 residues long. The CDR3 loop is CASSATVKNTGELFF. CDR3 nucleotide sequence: TGTGCCAGCAGTGCGACAGTTAAGAACACCGGGGAGCTGTTTTTT.

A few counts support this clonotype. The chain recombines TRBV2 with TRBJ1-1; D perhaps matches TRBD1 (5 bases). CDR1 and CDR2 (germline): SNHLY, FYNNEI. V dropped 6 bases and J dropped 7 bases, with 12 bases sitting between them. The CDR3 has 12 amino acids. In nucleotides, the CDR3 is TGTGCCAGCAGGGATAGGGGTAGTGAAGCTTTCTTT. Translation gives CASRDRGSEAFF.

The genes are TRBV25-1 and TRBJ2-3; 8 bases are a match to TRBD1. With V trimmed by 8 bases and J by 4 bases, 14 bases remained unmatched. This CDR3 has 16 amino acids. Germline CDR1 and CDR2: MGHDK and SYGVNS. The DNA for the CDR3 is TGTGCCAGCTCTACTACGACAGGGGAACCCCCAGATACGCAGTATTTT. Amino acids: CASSTTTGEPPDTQYF.